The 10 T cell receptor beta chains reported below all come from one sample, sequenced in a study of control samples from healthy donors and cancer patients. Sequencing used immunoSEQ multiplex PCR; TCRdb keeps in-frame clones, though not all of them. This table holds more than 95,000 clones, roughly 90% found once. Source material: blood. Receptor source: a man younger than 35 in good health.

The chain has TRBV7-3 and TRBJ2-3; D may be TRBD1 or TRBD2 (5 bases each). The CDR3 is 14 residues long. With 2 bases removed from V and 4 bases from J, the gap between germline ends came to 10 bases. In germline, CDR1 is SGHTA, CDR2 FQGTGA. The chain's CDR3 is CASSLGGSADTQYF. The DNA of the CDR3 is TGTGCCAGCAGCTTAGGGGGTAGCGCAGATACGCAGTATTTT.

This clone was seen ten or more times. Other DNA sequences in the same sample also yield this CDR3. The gene calls are TRBV12-3 or TRBV12-4 and TRBJ1-3; D gene uncertain. The CDR3 spans 13 residues. V was trimmed by 7 bases and J by 0 bases, leaving 7 bases between them. CDR3 in amino acids: CASTPNSGNTIYF. DNA for the CDR3: TGTGCCAGCACTCCGAACTCTGGAAACACCATATATTTT.

In its sample, this clone was seen once. The genes are TRBV2 and TRBJ2-3; D perhaps matches TRBD1 (5 bases). CDR3 size: 15 residues. The V end was cut by 1 base, the J end by 3 bases, with 11 bases between. Germline lookup yields CDR1 SNHLY and CDR2 FYNNEI. CDR3 in amino acids: CASSEDPGWTDTQYF. CDR3 DNA: TGTGCCAGCAGTGAAGATCCAGGGTGGACAGATACGCAGTATTTT.

This clone was detected only a few times. The chain joins TRBV15 to TRBJ2-7; the D gene is possibly TRBD1 (6 bases). V gave up 0 bases and J gave up 2 bases, with 17 bases separating them. CDR1 and CDR2 from the germline V gene are LNHNV and YYDKDF (reference sequence). There are 17 residues in the CDR3. CDR3 in amino acids: CATSRDRREDSPYEQYF. In nucleotides, the CDR3 is TGTGCCACCAGCAGAGATAGGAGAGAGGACAGCCCCTACGAGCAGTACTTC. Full variable domain (outside the CDR3, taken from reference TRBV15 and TRBJ2-7): DAMVIQNPRYQVTQFGKPVTLSCSQTLNHNVMYWYQQKSSQAPKLLFHYYDKDFNNEADTPDNFQSRRPNTSFCFLDIRSPGLGDTAMYLCATSRDRREDSPYEQYFGPGTRLTVT.

The J gene is TRBJ1-6, the V gene TRBV3-1 (or the pseudogene TRBV3-2), with 7 bases lining up with TRBD1. The trim removed 5 bases at V and 5 bases at J, leaving 6 bases unmatched. Germline CDR1 LGHDT, CDR2 YNNKEL (reference sequence). The CDR3 sequence is 15 residues long. Here the CDR3 reads CASSSRDSNNSPLHF. CDR3 DNA: TGTGCCAGCAGCTCCCGGGACAGTAATAATTCACCCCTCCACTTT.

This chain uses TRBV30 with TRBJ2-5; the D is unclear. The CDR3 spans 13 residues. Trimming left V 3 bases short and J 3 bases short, with 11 bases between. The germline V gene encodes CDR1 GTSNPN and CDR2 SVGIG (reference sequence). CDR3 sequence: CAWSAARKETQYF. Here the CDR3 DNA reads TGTGCCTGGAGCGCGGCGCGGAAAGAGACCCAGTACTTC.

The chain uses TRBV5-6 and TRBJ2-7; D is unresolved. Trimming took 4 bases from V and 4 from J, leaving 15 bases between them. Germline V gene data show CDR1 as SGHDT and CDR2 as YYEEEE. This CDR3 has 14 amino acids. The CDR3 DNA follows: TGTGCCAGCAGCGCGGCCCCGCGGCGGTACGAGCAGTACTTC. This codes for CASSAAPRRYEQYF.

This rearrangement joins TRBV30 to TRBJ1-3; TRBD1 might be the D (5 bases). The CDR3 is made up of 13 amino acids. Per germline, CDR1 GTSNPN and CDR2 SVGIG (reference sequence). V lost 4 bases and J lost 2, with 9 bases in between. This CDR3 reads CAWKGIPGNTIYF. As DNA, the CDR3 is TGTGCCTGGAAGGGGATTCCTGGAAACACCATATATTTT.

This clone was counted between two and nine times. This chain uses TRBV9 with TRBJ2-5; D remains unclear. The CDR3 covers 15 residues. Germline lookup yields CDR1 SGDLS and CDR2 YYNGEE. V was pared by 0 bases and J by 5 bases, with 14 bases between. CDR3 in amino acids: CASSVGWGKEETQYF. CDR3 DNA sequence: TGTGCCAGCAGCGTAGGGTGGGGAAAGGAGGAGACCCAGTACTTC. Supplemented by reference TRBV9 and TRBJ2-5, the full variable domain reads DSGVTQTPKHLITATGQRVTLRCSPRSGDLSVYWYQQSLDQGLQFLIQYYNGEERAKGNILERFSAQQFPDLHSELNLSSLELGDSALYFCASSVGWGKEETQYFGPGTRLLVL.

This CDR3 is CATSRDGTNSGANVLTF. The CDR3 region has the DNA TGTGCCACCAGCAGAGATGGGACAAACTCTGGGGCCAACGTCCTGACTTTC. This chain joins TRBV15 and TRBJ2-6; D might be TRBD1 (6 bases). V gave up 0 bases and J gave up 0 bases, with 9 bases separating them. Germline CDR1 LNHNV, CDR2 YYDKDF (reference sequence). The CDR3 loop spans 17 amino acids.